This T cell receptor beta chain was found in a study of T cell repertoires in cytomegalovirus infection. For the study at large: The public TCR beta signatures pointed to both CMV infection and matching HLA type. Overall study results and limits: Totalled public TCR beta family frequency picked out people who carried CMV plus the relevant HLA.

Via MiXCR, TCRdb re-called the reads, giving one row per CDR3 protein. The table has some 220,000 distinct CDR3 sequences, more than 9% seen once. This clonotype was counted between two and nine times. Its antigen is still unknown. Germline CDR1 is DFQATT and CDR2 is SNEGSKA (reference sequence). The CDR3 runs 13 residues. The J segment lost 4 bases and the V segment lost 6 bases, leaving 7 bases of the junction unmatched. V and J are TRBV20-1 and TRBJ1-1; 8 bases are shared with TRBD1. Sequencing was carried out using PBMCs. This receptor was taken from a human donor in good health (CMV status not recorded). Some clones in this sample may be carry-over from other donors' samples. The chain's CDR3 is CSALQGVGTEAFF. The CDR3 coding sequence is TGCAGTGCCCTACAGGGGGTGGGCACTGAAGCTTTCTTT.